This T cell receptor (beta chain) comes out of a study of blood T cell repertoires in COVID-19. Looking at the study overall: Acute and convalescent COVID-19 specimens originated in the United States, Italy and Spain.

The table lists this clone with a few counts. In the study's own analysis: Estimates of nucleated cell counts were drawn from the amplification of reference gene primers. Produced via immunoSEQ multiplex PCR; TCRdb's table is partial and in-frame only. D and trimming come from the DNA, and the V and J calls and clone size come from that table. The table lists 65,000 to 90,000 clones, around nine tenths of them singletons. Source material: peripheral blood. The receptor was derived from a human donor in a cohort sampled during active COVID-19.

The CDR3 DNA sequence: TGCGCCAGCAGCCAAGGGAGTCGAGAGACCCAGTACTTC. This gives the protein CASSQGSRETQYF. The chain is built from TRBV4-3 and TRBJ2-5; no reliable D call. With 1 base removed from V and 4 bases from J, the gap between germline ends came to 7 bases. Germline CDR1 reads LGHNA; CDR2 reads YSLEER. This CDR3 region has 13 residues.